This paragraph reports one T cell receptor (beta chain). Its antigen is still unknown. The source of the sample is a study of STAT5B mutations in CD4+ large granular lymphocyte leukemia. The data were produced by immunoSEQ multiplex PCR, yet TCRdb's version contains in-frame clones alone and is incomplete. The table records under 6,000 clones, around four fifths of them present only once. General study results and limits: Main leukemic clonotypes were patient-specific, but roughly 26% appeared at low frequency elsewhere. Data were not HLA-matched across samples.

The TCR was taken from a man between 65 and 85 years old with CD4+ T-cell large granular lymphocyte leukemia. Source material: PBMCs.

The CDR3 protein is CASSLVGGNIQYF. The CDR3 DNA reads TGTGCCAGCAGTTTAGTGGGGGGAAACATTCAGTACTTC. The gene calls are TRBV6-4 and TRBJ2-4; D is perhaps TRBD2 (6 bases). The CDR3 extends over 13 amino acids. Trimming cost V 5 bases and J 6 bases, with 11 bases left between them. Germline V CDR1 and CDR2: MRHNA, SNTAGT.